The sequence of this T cell receptor (beta chain) was determined in a study of cytomegalovirus exposure and HLA in healthy donors. Worth noting for this clone: Its antigen remains unidentified.

This CDR3 comprises 15 residues. Germline trimming cut 5 bases from V and 0 bases from J; bases unmatched to any gene: 4. The germline V gene encodes CDR1 SQVTM and CDR2 ANQGSEA. Study-level results: It was reportedly the case that the classifier diagnosed cytomegalovirus status with high specificity and sensitivity.

The PCR employed 60 Vbeta primers together with 13 Jbeta primers. Generated by immunoSEQ multiplex PCR, the TCRdb table keeps only in-frame clones and is missing some. Of about 200,000 clones listed, 60% to 80% are singletons. The sequence was obtained from a male donor in good health and CMV-seronegative. The chain is built from TRBV29-1 and TRBJ2-6; 7 bases are a match to TRBD1. The sequencing sample was made of PBMCs. CDR3 amino acids: CSVWGQTSGANVLTF. CDR3 nucleotide sequence: TGCAGCGTTTGGGGACAGACCTCTGGGGCCAACGTCCTGACTTTC.